The rows below give T cell receptor beta chains drawn from one sample of a study of T cell responses to AZD1222 COVID-19 vaccine. Sequenced by immunoSEQ multiplex PCR; TCRdb stores in-frame clones only, minus some. The top ten hold about 4.6% of the sample, which has approximately 150,000 clones, about 90% seen once. The sequenced sample was peripheral blood, obtained on day 0 of AZD1222 vaccination. All receptors derive from an adult in good health. CDR3s include the opening cysteine and the closing phenylalanine or tryptophan. Fields, in order: V gene, CDR3 length, J gene, D gene, clone size, CDR3 protein, CDR3 DNA. The D gene is left open where the match is weak. Only some rows state a clone size, as once, few, many or a class for expanded clones.

V: TRBV16
length: 14
J: TRBJ2-7
D: TRBD2
size: .
CDR3: CASSHSGRGYEQYF
DNA: TGTGCCAGCAGCCACAGCGGGAGGGGCTACGAGCAGTACTTC

V: TRBV19
length: 13
J: TRBJ1-3
D: .
size: .
CDR3: CASRDNSGNTIYF
DNA: TGTGCCAGTAGGGACAACTCTGGAAACACCATATATTTT

V: TRBV4-1
length: 16
J: TRBJ2-2
D: .
size: once
CDR3: CASSQGRGYKAGELFF
DNA: TGCGCCAGCAGCCAAGGGCGAGGGTATAAGGCCGGGGAGCTGTTTTTT

V: TRBV27
length: 12
J: TRBJ1-6
D: TRBD1
size: .
CDR3: CASSFQGVTLHF
DNA: TGTGCCAGCAGTTTTCAGGGGGTAACCCTCCACTTT

V: TRBV28
length: 14
J: TRBJ2-7
D: .
size: .
CDR3: CATFPSFGEYEQYF
DNA: TGTGCCACCTTCCCCAGTTTCGGCGAATACGAGCAGTACTTC

V: TRBV11-2
length: 18
J: TRBJ1-1
D: TRBD1
size: .
CDR3: CASSPPRGTVLMNTEAFF
DNA: TGTGCCAGCAGCCCCCCCCGGGGGACAGTCCTCATGAACACTGAAGCTTTCTTT

V: TRBV7-3
length: 15
J: TRBJ2-2
D: TRBD2
size: .
CDR3: CASSLSGGFTGELFF
DNA: TGTGCCAGCAGCTTATCGGGAGGGTTCACCGGGGAGCTGTTTTTT

V: TRBV9
length: 15
J: TRBJ2-1
D: TRBD2
size: once
CDR3: CASSESGSSYNEQFF
DNA: TGTGCCAGCAGTGAGAGCGGGAGTTCCTACAATGAGCAGTTCTTC

V: TRBV14
length: 14
J: TRBJ1-1
D: .
size: few
CDR3: CASSQDSGVTEAFF
DNA: TGTGCCAGCAGCCAAGATAGCGGAGTGACTGAAGCTTTCTTT

V: TRBV25-1
length: 14
J: TRBJ2-1
D: TRBD1
size: .
CDR3: CASSPGQGAGEQFF
DNA: TGTGCCAGCTCCCCAGGACAGGGGGCGGGTGAGCAGTTCTTC

V: TRBV14
length: 15
J: TRBJ1-1
D: .
size: .
CDR3: CASSQVELVNTEAFF
DNA: TGTGCCAGCAGCCAAGTTGAGCTCGTTAACACTGAAGCTTTCTTT

V: TRBV5-6
length: 17
J: TRBJ2-5
D: TRBD1
size: .
CDR3: CASSFWGSNRGQETQYF
DNA: TGTGCCAGCAGCTTTTGGGGGTCTAACAGGGGTCAAGAGACCCAGTACTTC

V: TRBV6-2/TRBV6-3
length: 14
J: TRBJ1-1
D: .
size: .
CDR3: CASSSWAYSYEAFF
DNA: TGTGCCAGCAGTTCGTGGGCCTATTCGTACGAAGCTTTCTTT

V: TRBV6-2/TRBV6-3
length: 17
J: TRBJ2-2
D: .
size: .
CDR3: CASSYSRLATNTGELFF
DNA: TGTGCCAGCAGTTACTCGAGGCTAGCCACCAACACCGGGGAGCTGTTTTTT

V: TRBV2
length: 15
J: TRBJ2-2
D: .
size: .
CDR3: CASRKEGFGTGELFF
DNA: TGTGCCAGCAGAAAAGAAGGATTCGGCACCGGGGAGCTGTTTTTT

V: TRBV24-1
length: 13
J: TRBJ1-2
D: .
size: .
CDR3: CATSGLPNYGYTF
DNA: TGTGCCACTTCTGGCTTACCGAACTATGGCTACACCTTC

V: TRBV7-6
length: 13
J: TRBJ1-1
D: .
size: .
CDR3: CASSAGQNTEAFF
DNA: TGTGCCAGCAGCGCGGGGCAGAACACTGAAGCTTTCTTT

V: TRBV5-1
length: 16
J: TRBJ2-6
D: TRBD2
size: .
CDR3: CASSPSGGPGANVLTF
DNA: TGCGCCAGCAGCCCCAGCGGGGGACCTGGGGCCAACGTCCTGACTTTC

V: TRBV3-1/TRBV3-2
length: 16
J: TRBJ1-2
D: .
size: .
CDR3: CASRTLGGGKDYGYTF
DNA: TGTGCCAGCAGAACACTCGGCGGGGGTAAGGACTATGGCTACACCTTC

V: TRBV28
length: 14
J: TRBJ1-3
D: .
size: once
CDR3: CASQTLVPGNTIYF
DNA: TGTGCCAGTCAGACCCTGGTCCCTGGAAACACCATATATTTT

V: TRBV6-2/TRBV6-3
length: 12
J: TRBJ1-1
D: .
size: .
CDR3: CASSYSPAEAFF
DNA: TGTGCCAGCAGTTACAGTCCGGCTGAAGCTTTCTTT

V: TRBV13
length: 16
J: TRBJ1-2
D: .
size: .
CDR3: CASSLGLFGGSKSYTF
DNA: TGTGCCAGCAGCTTAGGGTTATTTGGAGGGAGTAAGAGCTACACCTTC

V: TRBV2
length: 15
J: TRBJ2-7
D: TRBD2
size: .
CDR3: CASSAGGGPWYEQYF
DNA: TGTGCCAGCAGTGCGGGGGGGGGACCCTGGTACGAGCAGTACTTC

V: TRBV11-2
length: 17
J: TRBJ2-1
D: TRBD2
size: .
CDR3: CASSLIGLAVSYNEQFF
DNA: TGTGCCAGCAGCTTGATCGGACTAGCGGTCTCCTACAATGAGCAGTTCTTC

V: TRBV5-5
length: 14
J: TRBJ1-5
D: .
size: .
CDR3: CASSFGSSNQPQHF
DNA: TGTGCCAGCAGCTTCGGATCTAGCAATCAGCCCCAGCATTTT

V: TRBV9
length: 15
J: TRBJ2-3
D: .
size: .
CDR3: CASSVVPLRGDTQYF
DNA: TGTGCCAGCAGCGTAGTGCCCCTCCGGGGTGATACGCAGTATTTT

V: TRBV28
length: 15
J: TRBJ1-2
D: TRBD1
size: .
CDR3: CASRYTGVHNYGYTF
DNA: TGTGCCAGCAGGTATACAGGGGTTCATAACTATGGCTACACCTTC

V: TRBV5-1
length: 16
J: TRBJ1-1
D: TRBD1
size: .
CDR3: CASSPLDRVGPGEAFF
DNA: TGCGCCAGCAGCCCTTTGGACAGGGTTGGACCTGGTGAAGCTTTCTTT

V: TRBV6-2/TRBV6-3
length: 18
J: TRBJ2-7
D: .
size: .
CDR3: CASSPLLLTGFQSYEQYF
DNA: TGTGCCAGCAGTCCCCTACTACTTACAGGATTCCAGTCCTACGAGCAGTACTTC

V: TRBV3-1/TRBV3-2
length: 12
J: TRBJ2-6
D: .
size: .
CDR3: CASSPGANVLTF
DNA: TGTGCCAGCAGTCCTGGGGCCAACGTCCTGACTTTC

V: TRBV18
length: 17
J: TRBJ1-4
D: .
size: .
CDR3: CASSPRGIGATNEKLFF
DNA: TGTGCCAGCTCACCACGGGGGATTGGGGCAACTAATGAAAAACTGTTTTTT